This TCR beta chain stems from a study of cytomegalovirus exposure and HLA in healthy donors. As regards this clone: What it binds is unknown.

Study-level points and caveats: Per published reports, the classifier diagnosed cytomegalovirus status with high specificity and sensitivity. For most subjects, TCR beta sequences were reported to predict HLA-A and HLA-B alleles with accuracy.

In the PCR, 60 Vbeta and 13 Jbeta primers were used. Clones were sequenced by immunoSEQ multiplex PCR, and TCRdb holds only the in-frame ones, with some missing. Of 100,000 to 150,000 clones detected, around 80% appear once; the ten largest clones hold 0.95% to 1.4%. Germline V gives CDR1 SEHNR, CDR2 FQNEAQ (reference sequence). J lost 4 bases, V lost 3 bases, and 5 bases had no gene match. CDR3 size: 14 residues. The TCR sequence derives from a woman under 40 in good health and CMV-seronegative. Sequencing was performed on PBMCs. The chain joins TRBV7-9 to TRBJ1-2; 7 bases fit TRBD1. For the CDR3, the DNA is TGTGCCAGCAGCTTGGTGACAGGGACCTATGGCTACACCTTC. Its translation: CASSLVTGTYGYTF.